Each of the 20 T cell receptor beta chains below was sequenced from the same sample in a study of blood T cell repertoires in COVID-19. Data came from immunoSEQ multiplex PCR; TCRdb stores just in-frame clones and leaves some out. The table lists approximately 150,000 clones, 80% to 90% of them singletons. The sample comprised peripheral blood. The receptors derive from a woman aged 50 to 65 with acute or convalescent COVID-19.

This rearrangement joins TRBV25-1 to TRBJ1-1; maybe TRBD1 (6 bases). The CDR3 totals 16 residues. The V gene lost 5 bases and the J gene lost 5 bases, with 21 bases spanning the gap. Germline V gene data show CDR1 as MGHDK and CDR2 as SYGVNS. In DNA, the CDR3 is TGTGCCAGCAGTCGGAGGGAAGGGGGGGCGAATACTGAAGCTTTCTTT. Translated: CASSRREGGANTEAFF.

This clone was observed a handful of times. The chain couples TRBV5-1 to TRBJ2-3; no clear D gene. Germline CDR1 reads SGHRS; CDR2 reads YFSETQ. V was pared by 4 bases and J by 1 base, with 7 bases between. The CDR3 has 13 amino acids. Written as DNA, the CDR3 is TGCGCCAGCAGCCTTACAGGCACAGATACGCAGTATTTT. It is translated as CASSLTGTDTQYF. Full variable domain (outside the CDR3, taken from reference TRBV5-1 and TRBJ2-3): KAGVTQTPRYLIKTRGQQVTLSCSPISGHRSVSWYQQTPGQGLQFLFEYFSETQRNKGNFPGRFSGRQFSNSRSEMNVSTLELGDSALYLCASSLTGTDTQYFGPGTRLTVL.

The chain is built from TRBV19 and TRBJ2-1; TRBD1 matches at 8 bases. Unmatched junction bases numbered 5, after V lost 7 bases and J lost 0 bases. Germline CDR1 is LNHDA and CDR2 is SQIVND (reference sequence). This CDR3 has 15 amino acids. The CDR3 loop reads CASKPGGDSYNEQFF. In DNA form, the CDR3 reads TGTGCCAGTAAGCCAGGGGGCGACTCCTACAATGAGCAGTTCTTC. Together with reference TRBV19 and TRBJ2-1, the CDR3 gives the full variable domain: DGGITQSPKYLFRKEGQNVTLSCEQNLNHDAMYWYRQDPGQGLRLIYYSQIVNDFQKGDIAEGYSVSREKKESFPLTVTSAQKNPTAFYLCASKPGGDSYNEQFFGPGTRLTVL.

This clone has just one count. The J gene is TRBJ2-3, the V gene TRBV7-9; 8 positions match TRBD2. The germline V gene encodes CDR1 SEHNR and CDR2 FQNEAQ (reference sequence). The V segment lost 1 base and the J segment 1 base; nucleotides outside the gene matches: 4. There are 16 residues in the CDR3. The CDR3 DNA reads as TGTGCCAGCAGCTTAGAAGTCGGGGGGGGCACAGATACGCAGTATTTT. Its protein is CASSLEVGGGTDTQYF.

The chain carries TRBV7-9 and TRBJ2-2; the D gene is possibly TRBD1 (5 bases). CDR3 length: 18 residues. V gave up 3 bases and J gave up 4 bases, with 21 bases separating them. Germline CDR1 and CDR2: SEHNR and FQNEAQ (reference sequence). The CDR3 region has the DNA TGTGCCAGCAGCTTGCTAGTAGTCATAGGGGCGAGCACCGGGGAGCTGTTTTTT. This encodes CASSLLVVIGASTGELFF.

CDR3 sequence: CASSPAGGPGGELFF. The DNA for the CDR3 is TGTGCCAGCAGCCCGGCGGGAGGGCCGGGCGGGGAGCTGTTTTTT. The chain joins TRBV7-7 to TRBJ2-2, with 9 bases fitting TRBD2. This CDR3 is 15 amino acids long. After removal of 5 bases from V and 7 bases from J, the junction contained 8 bases not matched to a gene. Germline V gives CDR1 SSHAT, CDR2 FNYEAQ (reference sequence).

The V call is TRBV12-3 or TRBV12-4, the J call TRBJ1-2; D ambiguous. The germline V and J ends were trimmed by 6 bases and 5 bases, with 13 bases remaining between them. The CDR3 sequence is 13 residues long. The CDR3 coding sequence is TGTGCCAGCAGCGATACAGTCCCGTATGGCTACACCTTC. This codes for CASSDTVPYGYTF.

The chain joins TRBV4-2 to TRBJ1-3; D unresolved. V was pared by 0 bases and J by 0 bases, with 12 bases between. The germline CDR1 and CDR2 sequences are LGHNA and YNFKEQ. The CDR3 has 17 amino acids. This CDR3 is CASSQDRYPGSGNTIYF. In DNA form, the CDR3 reads TGTGCCAGCAGCCAAGATCGCTACCCTGGCTCTGGAAACACCATATATTTT.

V is TRBV24-1 and J is TRBJ1-2, with TRBD1 as a possible D gene (5 bases). The CDR3 consists of 13 residues. The ends were cut back, 7 bases at V and 4 bases at J, with 12 bases in the middle. Germline V gives CDR1 KGHDR, CDR2 SFDVKD. CDR3 in DNA: TGTGCCACCAGCGGGGGGAGCCCCTATGGCTACACCTTC. Translating it yields CATSGGSPYGYTF.

The chain couples TRBV5-1 to TRBJ2-2; TRBD2 matches 13 bases. V was pared by 4 bases and J by 5 bases, with 8 bases of the junction left unmatched. The CDR3 loop spans 17 amino acids. Germline CDR1 is SGHRS and CDR2 is YFSETQ. The CDR3 nucleotides are TGCGCCAGCAGCCCGGGACTAGCGGGATCGATAACCGGGGAGCTGTTTTTT. Its protein is CASSPGLAGSITGELFF.

For the CDR3, the DNA is TGTGCCAGCAGCAGGACAGGGGGTTCCTACAATGAGCAGTTCTTC. Translating it yields CASSRTGGSYNEQFF. The rearrangement joins TRBV11-2 to TRBJ2-1; 10 bases match TRBD1. Germline CDR1 and CDR2: SGHAT and FQNNGV. The CDR3 covers 15 residues. Losses at the gene ends were 5 bases for V and 1 base for J; bases not matched to a gene: 2.

The genes are TRBV27 and TRBJ2-1, with 15 bases matching TRBD2. Germline CDR1 reads MNHEY; CDR2 reads SMNVEV (reference sequence). Trimming at V came to 4 bases and at J to 9 bases, leaving 10 bases not matched to a gene. This CDR3 is 17 amino acids long. DNA of the CDR3: TGTGCCAGCAGTTCTCCCGGACTAGCGGGAGGGAGGGGTGAGCAGTTCTTC. This sequence encodes CASSSPGLAGGRGEQFF.

This chain uses TRBV6-6 with TRBJ1-5, with no clear D. This CDR3 is built from 13 residues. CDR1 and CDR2 (germline): MNHNY, SVGAGI (reference sequence). V was pared by 9 bases and J by 0 bases, with 9 bases between. The CDR3 DNA sequence: TGTGCCAGTGCGGGGTATAGCAATCAGCCCCAGCATTTT. This encodes CASAGYSNQPQHF.

This clone was found once. V and J are TRBV7-8 and TRBJ1-1; D call uncertain. Germline lookup yields CDR1 SGHVS and CDR2 FQNEAQ. V was shortened by 5 bases and J by 1 base, with 14 bases between the two germline ends. CDR3 length equals 15 residues. Written as DNA, the CDR3 is TGTGCCAGCAGCACACGGAGCGACGGGAACACTGAAGCTTTCTTT. Translation gives CASSTRSDGNTEAFF.

The J gene is TRBJ1-3, the V gene TRBV20-1, with D unclear. The germline V and J ends were trimmed by 5 bases and 3 bases, with 5 bases remaining between them. Germline-derived CDR1 and CDR2 are DFQATT and SNEGSKA (reference sequence). The CDR3 is 11 amino acids. The CDR3 nucleotides read TGCAGTGCTCCCCATGGAAACACCATATATTTT. Residues: CSAPHGNTIYF.

V gene TRBV20-1 combines with J gene TRBJ1-5; no clear D gene. The CDR3 runs to 14 residues. The germline V and J ends were trimmed by 3 bases and 1 base, with 10 bases remaining between them. Germline assignment: CDR1 DFQATT and CDR2 SNEGSKA (reference sequence). In DNA, the CDR3 is TGCAGTGCTAGTGGCAGGTTGAGCAATCAGCCCCAGCATTTT. Its translation is CSASGRLSNQPQHF.

The chain carries TRBV10-3 and TRBJ2-7, with 10 positions matching TRBD2. Germline CDR1 ENHRY, CDR2 SYGVKD. This CDR3 has 14 residues. The junction had 6 bases not matched to a gene; V was cut back by 3 bases and J by 7 bases. The CDR3 DNA is TGTGCCATCAGTGATCTAGCGGGAGTTGAGGAGCAGTACTTC. As protein: CAISDLAGVEEQYF.

This chain connects TRBV5-1 to TRBJ2-5; TRBD2 is a possible D gene (5 bases). V was shortened by 2 bases and J by 0 bases, with 11 bases between the two germline ends. Per germline, CDR1 SGHRS and CDR2 YFSETQ. CDR3 length: 15 residues. The DNA for the CDR3 is TGCGCCAGCAGCTTCCTTCCGGACTACCAAGAGACCCAGTACTTC. Translated, it gives CASSFLPDYQETQYF.

Concerning this clone itself: At the DNA level, this CDR3 is encoded by other sequences in the same sample as well. The chain joins TRBV9 to TRBJ2-1; D is unresolved. V was shortened by 0 bases and J by 1 base, with 8 bases between the two germline ends. Germline CDR1 and CDR2: SGDLS and YYNGEE. The CDR3 contains 15 residues. CDR3: CASSVATASYNEQFF. CDR3 sequence (DNA): TGTGCCAGCAGCGTAGCTACAGCTTCCTACAATGAGCAGTTCTTC.

The rearrangement joins TRBV24-1 to TRBJ1-2; 9 bases match TRBD1. This CDR3 comprises 14 residues. The germline CDR1 and CDR2 sequences are KGHDR and SFDVKD. The trim removed 5 bases at V and 8 bases at J, leaving 8 bases unmatched. The CDR3 protein is CATSAPGQGTGYTF. Written as DNA, the CDR3 is TGTGCCACCAGTGCCCCGGGACAGGGAACGGGCTACACCTTC.